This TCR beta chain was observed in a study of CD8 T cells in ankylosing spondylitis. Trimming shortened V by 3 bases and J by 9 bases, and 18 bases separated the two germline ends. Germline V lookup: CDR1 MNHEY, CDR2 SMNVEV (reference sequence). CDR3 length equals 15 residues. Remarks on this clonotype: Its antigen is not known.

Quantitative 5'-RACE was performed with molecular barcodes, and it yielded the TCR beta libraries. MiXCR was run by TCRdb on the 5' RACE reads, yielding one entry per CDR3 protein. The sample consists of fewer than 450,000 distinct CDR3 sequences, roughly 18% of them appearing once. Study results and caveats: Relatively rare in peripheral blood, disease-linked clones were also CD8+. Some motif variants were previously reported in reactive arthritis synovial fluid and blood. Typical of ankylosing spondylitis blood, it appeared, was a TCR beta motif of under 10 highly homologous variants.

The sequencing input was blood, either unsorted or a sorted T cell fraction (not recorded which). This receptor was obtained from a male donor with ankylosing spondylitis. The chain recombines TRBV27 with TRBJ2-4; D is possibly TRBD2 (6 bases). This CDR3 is CASSLVEAGRSIQYF. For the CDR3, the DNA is TGTGCCAGCAGTTTGGTTGAGGCGGGGAGAAGCATTCAGTACTTC.